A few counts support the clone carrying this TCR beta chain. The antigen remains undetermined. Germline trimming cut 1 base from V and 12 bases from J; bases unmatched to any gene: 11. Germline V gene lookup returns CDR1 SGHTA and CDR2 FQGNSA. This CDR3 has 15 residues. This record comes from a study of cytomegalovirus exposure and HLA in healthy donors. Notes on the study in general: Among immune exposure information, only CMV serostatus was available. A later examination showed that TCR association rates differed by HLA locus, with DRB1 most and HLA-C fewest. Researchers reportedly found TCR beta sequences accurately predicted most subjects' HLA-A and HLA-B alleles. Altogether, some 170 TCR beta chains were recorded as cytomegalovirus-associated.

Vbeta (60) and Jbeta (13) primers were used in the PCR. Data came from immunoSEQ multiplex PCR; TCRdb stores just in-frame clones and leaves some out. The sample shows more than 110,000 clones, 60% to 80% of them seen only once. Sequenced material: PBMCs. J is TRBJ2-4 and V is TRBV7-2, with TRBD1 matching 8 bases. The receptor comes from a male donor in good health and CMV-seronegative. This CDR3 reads CASSLGQGSAGSQYF. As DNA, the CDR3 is TGTGCCAGCAGCTTAGGACAGGGGTCTGCAGGCAGTCAGTACTTC.